This record looks at one T cell receptor (beta chain) sequence and its context. Antigen specificity is unknown. Produced via immunoSEQ multiplex PCR; TCRdb's table is partial and in-frame only. The sample lists 130,000 or so clones, 70% to 90% occurring once. V was pared by 0 bases and J by 4 bases, with 9 bases between. Looked up from germline, CDR1 is SEHNR and CDR2 is FQNEAQ (reference sequence). This CDR3 contains 15 residues. This sample is part of a study of T cell responses to AZD1222 COVID-19 vaccine. Notes on the study in general: Females made up more of the donors, who were largely white British, and clonal diversity may have come out too low. A rise in Spike-specific TCR breadth and depth followed two AZD1222 doses.

This clonotype originated in an adult in good health. This sequence joins TRBV7-9 and TRBJ1-4; no reliable D call. The source was peripheral blood, collected on day 0 of AZD1222 vaccination. The CDR3 DNA reads TGTGCCAGCAGCTTAGCCCGGGTTAGTAATGAAAAACTGTTTTTT. Protein product: CASSLARVSNEKLFF.